This is a list of T cell receptor beta chains from one sample in a study of pediatric ulcerative colitis. TCRdb keeps only in-frame clones here, not all; method: immunoSEQ multiplex PCR. The sample holds around 61,000 clones; roughly nine tenths are singletons and the top ten take under 3.5%. Sequences were obtained from blood. Every receptor here comes from a boy between 10 and 17 years old with severe ulcerative colitis. The CDR3 runs from the conserved cysteine through the conserved F or W. D genes are given only for firm matches. Size tells how often a clone was seen (once, few, many) or the class of an expanded clone, and some rows leave it out.

J: TRBJ1-1
V: TRBV7-2
size: .
D: .
DNA: TGTGCCAGCAGCCCTCCCTCAATTGGGAACACTGAAGCTTTCTTT
CDR3: CASSPPSIGNTEAFF

J: TRBJ1-5
V: TRBV6-1
size: once
D: .
DNA: TGTGCCAGCAGAAACGAGAGAGGCAATCAGCCCCAGCATTTT
CDR3: CASRNERGNQPQHF

J: TRBJ1-2
V: TRBV25-1
size: few
D: .
DNA: TGTGCCAGCAGTAAGGAAGGAGGGTACTATGGCTACACCTTC
CDR3: CASSKEGGYYGYTF

J: TRBJ1-2
V: TRBV5-1
size: .
D: TRBD1
DNA: TGCGCCAGCAGCGCGACTCCGGGACAGGGAGGGGATGGCTACACCTTC
CDR3: CASSATPGQGGDGYTF

J: TRBJ1-2
V: TRBV30
size: few
D: .
DNA: TGTGCCTGGGCGACAGATAACTATGGCTACACCTTC
CDR3: CAWATDNYGYTF

J: TRBJ2-7
V: TRBV6-5
size: .
D: TRBD2
DNA: TGTGCCAGCTCCCCGGGGACTAGTTCCTACGAGCAGCACTTC
CDR3: CASSPGTSSYEQHF

J: TRBJ2-1
V: TRBV11-2
size: .
D: .
DNA: TGTGCCAGCAGCTGGGAAAGAGAAGCCTACAATGAGCAGTTCTTC
CDR3: CASSWEREAYNEQFF

J: TRBJ1-5
V: TRBV19
size: .
D: .
DNA: TGTGCCAGTAGTGAGGCTTTTTCGGGGTACAATCAGCCCCAGCATTTT
CDR3: CASSEAFSGYNQPQHF

J: TRBJ2-1
V: TRBV10-1
size: .
D: .
DNA: TGCGCCAGCAGTGAAGGCGGGACCCAGGGAAAGCAGTTCTTC
CDR3: CASSEGGTQGKQFF

J: TRBJ2-1
V: TRBV29-1
size: .
D: .
DNA: TGCAGCGTTGAAGGGATGAGGGCTACTCGTAATGAGCAGTTCTTC
CDR3: CSVEGMRATRNEQFF

J: TRBJ2-5
V: TRBV6-6
size: .
D: .
DNA: TGTGCCAGCGGCCTATCGTACCAAGAGACCCAGTACTTC
CDR3: CASGLSYQETQYF

J: TRBJ2-2
V: TRBV19
size: once
D: .
DNA: TGTGCCAGTAGTATAGCCTCTAGGGCCCCGGGGGAGCTGTTTTTT
CDR3: CASSIASRAPGELFF

J: TRBJ2-2
V: TRBV11-2
size: .
D: .
DNA: TGTGCCAGCAGCTTAGCGGTGGGATTAGGGGCCGGGGAGCTGTTTTTT
CDR3: CASSLAVGLGAGELFF